These 23 T cell receptor beta chains share one sample of origin, sequenced in a study of shared clonotypes between healthy human individuals. Positive CCR7 selection of CD45RO-negative cells yielded the naive CD8 cells, and terminally differentiated effector memory CD45RA+ cells were excluded. Generated by immunoSEQ multiplex PCR, the TCRdb table keeps only in-frame clones and is missing some. The sample lists over 2 million clones, about 95% seen once, with 0.9% to 1.4% in the top ten. Sequenced input: naive CD8+ T cells sorted from blood. The source is a man aged 18 to 29 in good health.

The V gene is TRBV9, the J gene TRBJ2-2; D is unresolved. Germline CDR1 reads SGDLS; CDR2 reads YYNGEE. The CDR3 is 14 residues long. V lost 1 base and J 3 bases, leaving 7 bases between the germline ends. As DNA, the CDR3 is TGTGCCAGCAGCGTATACGGAGACACCGGGGAGCTGTTTTTT. Translated: CASSVYGDTGELFF.

This clone has a handful of counts. This chain links TRBV19 with TRBJ1-2, with D uncertain. Germline V gene lookup returns CDR1 LNHDA and CDR2 SQIVND (reference sequence). With 1 base removed from V and 2 bases from J, the gap between germline ends came to 8 bases. The CDR3 spans 14 residues. CDR3 in amino acids: CASSIGVVNYGYTF. CDR3 nucleotide sequence: TGTGCCAGTAGTATAGGAGTGGTCAACTATGGCTACACCTTC.

The chain employs TRBV19 and TRBJ1-5, with a possible D match to TRBD1 (5 bases). V shed 1 base and J shed 7 bases, with 17 bases lying between them. The CDR3 sequence is 16 residues long. Germline values: CDR1 LNHDA, CDR2 SQIVND (reference sequence). The CDR3 loop is CASSIVHRTLKQPQHF. As DNA, the CDR3 is TGTGCCAGTAGTATAGTGCACAGGACGCTTAAACAGCCCCAGCATTTT.

The V gene is TRBV27, the J gene TRBJ1-5; 9 nucleotides match TRBD1. Trimming removed 6 bases from V and 5 bases from J; junction bases left unmatched: 17. The CDR3 has 18 residues. Per the germline V gene, CDR1 is MNHEY and CDR2 is SMNVEV (reference sequence). The CDR3 protein is CASSSISSTGGSDQPQHF. CDR3 sequence (DNA): TGTGCCAGCAGCTCTATATCCTCTACAGGGGGCTCGGATCAGCCCCAGCATTTT.

As to this clone: The sample contains more than one DNA sequence encoding this CDR3. The V gene is TRBV5-4, the J gene TRBJ1-1, with D perhaps matching TRBD1 (5 bases). CDR1 and CDR2 (germline): SGHNT, YYREEE (reference sequence). The CDR3 contains 15 residues. V was clipped by 0 bases and J by 0 bases, with 9 bases between them. The CDR3 coding sequence is TGTGCCAGCAGCTTGGGAGCGGGGCTGAACACTGAAGCTTTCTTT. Protein sequence: CASSLGAGLNTEAFF.

This clone was detected a few times. V is TRBV27 and J is TRBJ1-4, with D unresolved. Germline CDR1 is MNHEY and CDR2 is SMNVEV (reference sequence). This CDR3 is built from 14 residues. The V end was cut by 7 bases, the J end by 0 bases, with 9 bases between. The CDR3 nucleotides are TGTGCCAGCACCTCAATAGCAACTAATGAAAAACTGTTTTTT. Translation gives CASTSIATNEKLFF.

This chain joins TRBV28 and TRBJ1-5; D gene unclear. This CDR3 region has 16 residues. Looked up from germline, CDR1 is MDHEN and CDR2 is SYDVKM. The germline V and J ends were trimmed by 4 bases and 0 bases, with 13 bases remaining between them. CDR3 amino acids: CASSYSIPYSNQPQHF. CDR3 in DNA: TGTGCCAGCAGTTATTCTATCCCCTATAGCAATCAGCCCCAGCATTTT.

The CDR3 coding sequence is TGTGCCAGCAGTGATCTCGGGACAGGGCTTCAGCCCCAGCATTTT. Amino acids: CASSDLGTGLQPQHF. J is TRBJ1-5 and V is TRBV6-1; 9 positions agree with TRBD1. The CDR3 has 15 amino acids. Per germline, CDR1 MNHNS and CDR2 SASEGT. V lost 3 bases, J lost 6 bases, and 6 bases stayed unmatched.

This chain uses TRBV5-1 with TRBJ2-7; D gene unclear. V shed 0 bases and J shed 3 bases, with 13 bases lying between them. In germline, CDR1 is SGHRS, CDR2 YFSETQ. The CDR3 totals 15 residues. CDR3 bases: TGCGCCAGCAGCTTGGAACCGAGCAGAATCTACGAGCAGTACTTC. Amino acid sequence: CASSLEPSRIYEQYF.

The chain has TRBV10-2 and TRBJ1-6, with TRBD1 matching 9 bases. This CDR3 region has 17 residues. Trimming at V came to 6 bases and at J to 0 bases, leaving 6 bases not matched to a gene. Germline CDR1 and CDR2: WSHSY and SAAADI. CDR3 coding DNA: TGCGCCAGCAGCGTGGGACAGGGATTCTCCTATAATTCACCCCTCCACTTT. Protein: CASSVGQGFSYNSPLHF.

This clone was seen only a few times. This CDR3 is also generated by other DNA sequences in the sample. The chain links TRBV5-1 to TRBJ1-1; D not certain. Per germline, CDR1 SGHRS and CDR2 YFSETQ. This CDR3 is built from 13 residues. Trimming took 2 bases from V and 1 from J, leaving 6 bases between them. CDR3 DNA sequence: TGCGCCAGCAGCTTACCAGGGAACACTGAAGCTTTCTTT. Amino acid sequence: CASSLPGNTEAFF.

In the case of this clone: Compared with germline, one end of the junction differs, possibly owing to a read error. This chain uses TRBV7-7 with TRBJ2-1; perhaps TRBD1 as D (5 bases). The CDR3 extends over 13 amino acids. Germline V gene data show CDR1 as SSHAT and CDR2 as FNYEAQ (reference sequence). The CDR3, as DNA: TGTGCTAGCAGCATAAGCGTCCGACAGGAGCAGTTCTTC. Amino acids: CASSISVRQEQFF.

This clone was recorded only once. The chain employs TRBV7-2 and TRBJ1-2; 7 nucleotides match TRBD1. From germline, CDR1 is SGHTA and CDR2 FQGNSA. V dropped 1 base and J dropped 3; count of bases not matched to a gene: 8. The CDR3 runs to 16 residues. CDR3 protein: CASSLGQEGAHYGYTF. The DNA for the CDR3 is TGTGCCAGCAGCTTAGGGCAAGAGGGGGCTCACTATGGCTACACCTTC.

The rearrangement links TRBV2 to TRBJ2-7; unclear D gene. The CDR3 sequence is 14 residues long. Trimming shortened V by 3 bases and J by 0 bases, and 9 bases separated the two germline ends. Germline lookup yields CDR1 SNHLY and CDR2 FYNNEI. CDR3 nucleotides: TGTGCCAGCAGTGATCAGGTCTCCTCCTACGAGCAGTACTTC. It translates to CASSDQVSSYEQYF.

Comments on this clone: Additional DNA sequences in this sample encode the identical CDR3. V and J are TRBV2 and TRBJ1-2; D is unclear. The V gene's germline CDR1 is SNHLY and CDR2 FYNNEI. Trimming removed 3 bases at V and 5 bases at J, with 4 bases between. The CDR3 is 11 amino acids. CDR3: CASSDSYGYTF. Written as DNA, the CDR3 is TGTGCCAGCAGTGATAGTTATGGCTACACCTTC.

This chain links TRBV6-5 with TRBJ2-5; D unresolved. The CDR3 extends over 14 amino acids. V lost 4 bases, J lost 1 base, and 10 bases lay in between. Looked up from germline, CDR1 is MNHEY and CDR2 is SVGAGI. The CDR3 DNA follows: TGTGCCAGCAGTTTCCAAAGGTCCCAAGAGACCCAGTACTTC. Residues: CASSFQRSQETQYF.

This sequence joins TRBV2 and TRBJ2-7; no definite D call. The CDR3 runs to 11 residues. Germline CDR1 SNHLY, CDR2 FYNNEI. V gave up 5 bases and J gave up 5 bases, with 7 bases separating them. The CDR3 here is CASSPTDEQYF. The CDR3 nucleotides read TGTGCCAGCAGTCCGACGGACGAGCAGTACTTC.

The chain links TRBV27 to TRBJ2-4; tentatively, D is TRBD1 (5 bases). Trimming pared 3 bases from V and 8 bases from J, leaving 14 bases between. CDR3 length: 14 amino acids. Germline values: CDR1 MNHEY, CDR2 SMNVEV (reference sequence). The CDR3 nucleotides read TGTGCCAGCAGTTTTACAGGCGGTGCGGACATTCAGTACTTC. Translating it yields CASSFTGGADIQYF.

The chain carries TRBV19 and TRBJ2-7; 8 nucleotides match TRBD1. The germline CDR1 and CDR2 sequences are LNHDA and SQIVND (reference sequence). This CDR3 is built from 15 residues. Germline trimming cut 5 bases from V and 3 bases from J; bases unmatched to any gene: 9. CDR3 DNA sequence: TGTGCCAGTAGTCCTGGACAGGGCCTAGACTACGAGCAGTACTTC. Its translation: CASSPGQGLDYEQYF.

The chain joins TRBV28 to TRBJ2-1; no clear D gene. The CDR3 is made up of 14 amino acids. The germline gives CDR1 MDHEN, CDR2 SYDVKM. V was clipped by 3 bases and J by 7 bases, with 13 bases between them. The CDR3 DNA reads TGTGCCAGCAGTTTGCGGCAGTATAGTAATGAGCAGTTCTTC. Its protein product is CASSLRQYSNEQFF.

The chain links TRBV2 to TRBJ1-5; the D gene is possibly TRBD1 (6 bases). CDR1 is SNHLY and CDR2 is FYNNEI in the germline V gene. The CDR3 consists of 14 residues. The V end lost 2 bases, the J end lost 6 bases, and 11 bases lay between the germline ends. CDR3 residues: CASSEPGAGQPQHF. In DNA form, the CDR3 reads TGTGCCAGCAGTGAACCAGGGGCGGGTCAGCCCCAGCATTTT.

The chain is built from TRBV4-3 and TRBJ2-1; D gene ambiguous. Trimming removed 2 bases at V and 5 bases at J, with 10 bases between. Germline CDR1 and CDR2: LGHNA and YSLEER. CDR3 length: 14 amino acids. The DNA for the CDR3 is TGCGCCAGCAGCCAATATCTGGCCGACAATGAGCAGTTCTTC. Its protein product is CASSQYLADNEQFF.

A remark on this clone: Other nucleotide sequences from this sample produce the same CDR3. The rearrangement joins TRBV27 to TRBJ2-7; 11 bases match TRBD2. Germline V gene data show CDR1 as MNHEY and CDR2 as SMNVEV (reference sequence). The J segment lost 1 base and the V segment lost 3 bases, leaving 2 bases of the junction unmatched. The CDR3 sequence is 15 residues long. The CDR3 is CASSLVAGGSYEQYF. The CDR3 DNA reads TGTGCCAGCAGTTTGGTAGCGGGGGGGTCCTACGAGCAGTACTTC.